This entry lists 8 T cell receptor beta chains sequenced from one sample in a study of persistence of HIV-infected CD4 T cells. The immunoSEQ assay was version 4, run in survey mode. Assay used: immunoSEQ multiplex PCR; TCRdb lists only in-frame clones, some missing. The profile shows 40,000 or so clones, approximately 90% of them singletons. These TCRs are of unknown antigen specificity. Nonspecific anti-CD3/anti-CD28 bead stimulation represents the broad CD4+ T cell repertoire. Sorting selected CD4+ T cells upregulating both CD40 ligand and CD69. Sequencing used CD4+ T cells sorted from PBMCs after roughly 17-hour stimulation, obtained from a patient who received antiretroviral therapy. Receptors were obtained from an adult woman with HIV who was CMV-seropositive.

The V and J genes are TRBV30 and TRBJ2-6; TRBD1 matches at 8 bases. CDR1 and CDR2 from the germline V gene are GTSNPN and SVGIG (reference sequence). The CDR3 is made up of 15 amino acids. V was pared by 7 bases and J by 3 bases, with 8 bases of the junction left unmatched. The CDR3 bases are TGTGCCTTTGGACAGGGAGATTTTGGGGCCAACGTCCTGACTTTC. As protein: CAFGQGDFGANVLTF.

This chain's CDR3 is CASSLRLAGWSYNEQFF. In nucleotides, the CDR3 is TGTGCCAGCAGCCTCCGACTAGCGGGTTGGTCCTACAATGAGCAGTTCTTC. The rearrangement joins TRBV13 to TRBJ2-1; 10 nucleotides line up with TRBD2. Per germline, CDR1 PRHDT and CDR2 FYEKMQ (reference sequence). CDR3 length equals 17 residues. The junction had 8 bases not matched to a gene; V was cut back by 5 bases and J by 1 base.

The chain couples TRBV6-5 to TRBJ2-7; 7 bases are a match to TRBD1. The CDR3 totals 15 residues. J was trimmed by 2 bases and V by 4 bases; bases with no gene match: 8. Germline CDR1 reads MNHEY; CDR2 reads SVGAGI. The DNA for the CDR3 is TGTGCCAGCAGTTCGGGACAGAGAGAACCCTACGAGCAGTACTTC. Translating gives CASSSGQREPYEQYF.

Only one count was recorded for this clone. V usage is TRBV3-1 (or the pseudogene TRBV3-2) and J usage is TRBJ1-1; unclear D gene. Germline V lookup: CDR1 LGHDT, CDR2 YNNKEL (reference sequence). Between the trimmed V and J ends, which lost 5 bases and 3 bases, there was a span of 16 bases. The CDR3 is made up of 15 amino acids. CDR3 sequence (DNA): TGTGCCAGCAGCAACCGGGCCCCGAGGGACACTGAAGCTTTCTTT. This codes for CASSNRAPRDTEAFF.

This chain links TRBV25-1 with TRBJ1-2; the D gene is possibly TRBD1 (6 bases). CDR3 length: 14 residues. Looked up from germline, CDR1 is MGHDK and CDR2 is SYGVNS. Trimming took off 4 bases at V and 3 bases at J, with 12 bases between the two ends. In DNA form, the CDR3 reads TGTGCCAGCAGTGGAGGTACAGGGTACTATGGCTACACCTTC. It yields the protein CASSGGTGYYGYTF.

This chain links TRBV7-8 with TRBJ1-2; TRBD1 is a possible D gene (6 bases). Germline V gives CDR1 SGHVS, CDR2 FQNEAQ. CDR3 length: 12 amino acids. V was shortened by 2 bases and J by 6 bases, with 7 bases between the two germline ends. The CDR3 DNA reads TGTGCCAGCAGCTTACAGGGGAATGGCTACACCTTC. Protein sequence: CASSLQGNGYTF.

The V and J genes are TRBV2 and TRBJ1-5; 8 nucleotides agree with TRBD1. The CDR3 totals 15 residues. V lost 3 bases to trimming and J lost 2 bases; unmatched junction nucleotides: 3. Per the germline V gene, CDR1 is SNHLY and CDR2 is FYNNEI. The CDR3 DNA reads TGTGCCAGCAGTGAGGACAGGGCCGGCAATCAGCCCCAGCATTTT. Amino acid sequence: CASSEDRAGNQPQHF.

The chain uses TRBV14 and TRBJ2-7; TRBD2 matches at 8 bases. The V gene end was trimmed by 0 bases and the J gene end by 4 bases; junction bases not matched to a gene: 14. This CDR3 comprises 18 residues. Germline V lookup: CDR1 SGHDN, CDR2 FVKESK. CDR3 protein: CASSQDPPGGGGQYEQYF. The CDR3 bases are TGTGCCAGCAGCCAAGATCCCCCGGGGGGCGGGGGGCAGTACGAGCAGTACTTC. The whole variable domain, filled in from reference TRBV14 and TRBJ2-7, reads EAGVTQFPSHSVIEKGQTVTLRCDPISGHDNLYWYRRVMGKEIKFLLHFVKESKQDESGMPNNRFLAERTGGTYSTLKVQPAELEDSGVYFCASSQDPPGGGGQYEQYFGPGTRLTVT.